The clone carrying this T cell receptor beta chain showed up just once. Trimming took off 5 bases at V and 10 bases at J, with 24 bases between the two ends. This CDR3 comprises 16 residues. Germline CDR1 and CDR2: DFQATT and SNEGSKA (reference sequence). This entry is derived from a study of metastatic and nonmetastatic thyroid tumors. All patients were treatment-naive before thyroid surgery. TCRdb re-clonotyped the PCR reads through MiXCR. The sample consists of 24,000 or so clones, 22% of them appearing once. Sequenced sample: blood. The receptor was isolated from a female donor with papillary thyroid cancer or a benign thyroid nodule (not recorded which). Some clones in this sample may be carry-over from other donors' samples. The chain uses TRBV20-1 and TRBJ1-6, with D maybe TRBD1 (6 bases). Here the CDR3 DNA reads TGCAGTGCTCCTTGGGGAACACAGGGCTTAGGGTCACCCCTCCACTTT. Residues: CSAPWGTQGLGSPLHF.